The entry below gives a single TCR beta chain sequence along with its context. cDNA serving as the sequencing template came from extracted, reverse transcribed RNA. Using immunoSEQ multiplex PCR, the repertoire was profiled, and TCRdb retains in-frame clones only, with some absent. In the table there are 60,000 to 85,000 clones, 66% of which are singletons. This sample is part of a study of CD8+ T cells in alopecia areata. Overall study: Treatment of the treated patients consisted of oral tofacitinib, 5 to 10 mg twice daily.

Treatment in this sample: oral pan-JAK inhibitor, 5-10 mg twice daily. Germline assignment: CDR1 MNHEY and CDR2 SMNVEV (reference sequence). The CDR3 totals 12 residues. V lost 6 bases to trimming and J lost 0 bases, with 6 bases between them. The receptor was derived from a human donor with alopecia areata. The chain is built from TRBV27 and TRBJ2-7; no firm D call. This sample comprised CD8+ T cells sorted from blood, obtained at week 24, from a patient treated with tofacitinib. CDR3 bases: TGTGCCAGCAGGGCTAGCTCCTACGAGCAGTACTTC. As protein: CASRASSYEQYF.